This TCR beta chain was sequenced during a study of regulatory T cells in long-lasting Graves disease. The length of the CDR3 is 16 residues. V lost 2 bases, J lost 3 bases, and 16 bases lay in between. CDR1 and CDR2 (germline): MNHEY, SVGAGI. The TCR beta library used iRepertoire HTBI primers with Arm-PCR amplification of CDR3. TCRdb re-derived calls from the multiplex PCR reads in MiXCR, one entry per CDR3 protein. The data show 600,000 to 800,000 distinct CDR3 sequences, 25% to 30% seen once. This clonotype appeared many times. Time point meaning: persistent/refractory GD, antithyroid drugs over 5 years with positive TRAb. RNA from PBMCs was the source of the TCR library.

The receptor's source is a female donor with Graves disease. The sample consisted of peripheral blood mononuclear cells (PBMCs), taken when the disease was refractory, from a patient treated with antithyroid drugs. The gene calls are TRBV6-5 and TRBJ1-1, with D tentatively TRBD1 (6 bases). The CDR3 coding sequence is TGTGCCAGCAGTTACCGTCACACAGGGTTCGACACTGAAGCTTTCTTT. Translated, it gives CASSYRHTGFDTEAFF.